What follows are 3 T cell receptor beta chains derived from one specimen sequenced in a study of blood T cell repertoires in COVID-19. Sequencing was performed with immunoSEQ multiplex PCR; in TCRdb, only in-frame clones are kept and a portion is missing. The sample yields a few hundred thousand clones, roughly nine tenths seen once. The sequencing sample was made of PBMCs or T cells enriched from blood (not recorded which). All receptors derive from a woman aged 60-75 years who had recovered from COVID-19.

The chain uses TRBV6-6 and TRBJ1-5; 10 bases fit TRBD1. CDR1 is MNHNY, CDR2 SVGAGI, per germline (reference sequence). J gave up 5 bases and V 7 bases, and 8 bases lay outside the gene matches. The CDR3 has 15 amino acids. DNA for the CDR3: TGTGCCAGCAACCCGGGACAGGGGAAGGATCAGCCCCAGCATTTT. Translating it yields CASNPGQGKDQPQHF.

J is TRBJ2-1 and V is TRBV2; D is unclear. V lost 5 bases to trimming and J lost 11 bases, with 10 bases between them. This CDR3 contains 11 residues. The germline V gene encodes CDR1 SNHLY and CDR2 FYNNEI. This chain's CDR3 is CASSSPSKQFF. In DNA, the CDR3 is TGTGCCAGCAGTTCCCCAAGCAAGCAGTTCTTC.

The gene calls are TRBV6-5 and TRBJ2-7; TRBD1 aligns across 9 bases. The germline gives CDR1 MNHEY, CDR2 SVGAGI. The length of the CDR3 is 13 residues. V dropped 5 bases and J dropped 3; count of bases not matched to a gene: 2. DNA for the CDR3: TGTGCCAGCAGTCGGACAGGGGTCTACGAGCAGTACGTC. This codes for CASSRTGVYEQYV.